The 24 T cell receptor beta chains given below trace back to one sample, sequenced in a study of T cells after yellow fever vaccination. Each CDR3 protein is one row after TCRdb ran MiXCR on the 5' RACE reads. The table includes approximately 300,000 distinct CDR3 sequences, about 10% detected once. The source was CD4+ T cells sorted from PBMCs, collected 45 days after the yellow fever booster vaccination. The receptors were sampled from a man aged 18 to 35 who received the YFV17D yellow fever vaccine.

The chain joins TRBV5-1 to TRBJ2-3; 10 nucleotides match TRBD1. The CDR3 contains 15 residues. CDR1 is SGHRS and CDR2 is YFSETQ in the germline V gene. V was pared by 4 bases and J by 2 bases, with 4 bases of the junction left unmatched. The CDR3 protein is CASSRTGGFTDTQYF. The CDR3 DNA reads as TGCGCCAGCAGCAGGACAGGGGGGTTCACAGATACGCAGTATTTT.

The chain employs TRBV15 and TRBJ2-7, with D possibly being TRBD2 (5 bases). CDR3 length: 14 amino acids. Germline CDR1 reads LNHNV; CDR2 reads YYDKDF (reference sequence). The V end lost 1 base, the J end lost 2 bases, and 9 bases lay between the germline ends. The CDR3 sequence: CATSRVAGAYEQYF. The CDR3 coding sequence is TGTGCCACCAGCAGAGTGGCCGGGGCCTACGAGCAGTACTTC.

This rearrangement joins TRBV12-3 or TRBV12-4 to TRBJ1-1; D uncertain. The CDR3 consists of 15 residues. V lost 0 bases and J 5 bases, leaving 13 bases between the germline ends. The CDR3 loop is CASSLAGRPATEAFF. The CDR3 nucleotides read TGTGCCAGCAGTTTAGCTGGCCGCCCCGCGACTGAAGCTTTCTTT.

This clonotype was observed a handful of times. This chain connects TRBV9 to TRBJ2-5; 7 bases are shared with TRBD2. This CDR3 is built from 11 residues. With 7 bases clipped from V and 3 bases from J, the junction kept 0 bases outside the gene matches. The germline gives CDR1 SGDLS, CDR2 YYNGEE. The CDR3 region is CASGREETQYF. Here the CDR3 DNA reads TGTGCCAGCGGGAGGGAAGAGACCCAGTACTTC.

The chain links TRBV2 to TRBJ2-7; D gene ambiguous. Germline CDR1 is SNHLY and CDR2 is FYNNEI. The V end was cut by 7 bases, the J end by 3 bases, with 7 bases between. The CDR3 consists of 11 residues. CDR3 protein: CASTSIYEQYV. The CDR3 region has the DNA TGTGCCAGCACTTCCATCTACGAGCAGTACGTC.

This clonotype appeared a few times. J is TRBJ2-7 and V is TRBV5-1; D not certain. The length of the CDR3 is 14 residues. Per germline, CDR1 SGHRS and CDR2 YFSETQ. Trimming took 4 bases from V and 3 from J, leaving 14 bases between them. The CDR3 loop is CASSRLGQNYEQYF. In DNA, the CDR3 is TGCGCCAGCAGCCGCCTCGGGCAGAACTACGAGCAGTACTTC.

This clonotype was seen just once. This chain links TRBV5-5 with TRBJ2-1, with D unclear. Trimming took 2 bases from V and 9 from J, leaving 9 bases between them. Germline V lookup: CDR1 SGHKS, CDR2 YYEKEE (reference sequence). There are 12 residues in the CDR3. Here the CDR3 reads CASSLPLGEQFF. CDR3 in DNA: TGTGCCAGCAGCTTACCCCTAGGTGAGCAGTTCTTC.

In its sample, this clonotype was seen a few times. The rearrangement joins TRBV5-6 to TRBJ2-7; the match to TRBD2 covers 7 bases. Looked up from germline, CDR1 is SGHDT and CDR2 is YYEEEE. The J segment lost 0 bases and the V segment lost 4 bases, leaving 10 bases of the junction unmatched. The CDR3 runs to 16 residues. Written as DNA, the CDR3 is TGTGCCAGCAGCAACATAGCGGGTTTCACCTCCTACGAGCAGTACTTC. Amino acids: CASSNIAGFTSYEQYF.

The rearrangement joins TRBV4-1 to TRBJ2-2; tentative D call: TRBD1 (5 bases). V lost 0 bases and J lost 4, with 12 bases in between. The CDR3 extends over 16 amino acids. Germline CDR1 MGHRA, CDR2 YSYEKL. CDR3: CASSQEETVGTGELFF. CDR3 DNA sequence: TGCGCCAGCAGCCAAGAAGAGACAGTGGGCACCGGGGAGCTGTTTTTT.

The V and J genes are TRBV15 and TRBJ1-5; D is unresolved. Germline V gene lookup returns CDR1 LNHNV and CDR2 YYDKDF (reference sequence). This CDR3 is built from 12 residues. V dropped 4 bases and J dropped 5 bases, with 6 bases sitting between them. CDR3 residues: CATSIQDQPQHF. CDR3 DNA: TGTGCCACCAGCATTCAGGATCAGCCCCAGCATTTT.

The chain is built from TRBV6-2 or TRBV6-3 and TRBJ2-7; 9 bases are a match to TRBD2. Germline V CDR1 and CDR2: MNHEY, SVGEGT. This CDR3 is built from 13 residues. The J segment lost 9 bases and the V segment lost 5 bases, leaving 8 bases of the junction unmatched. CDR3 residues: CASSPGLAVGQYF. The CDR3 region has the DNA TGTGCCAGCAGTCCGGGACTAGCCGTGGGGCAGTACTTC.

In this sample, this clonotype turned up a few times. In DNA, the CDR3 is TGCAGTGCCAAGGACAGGGGTGTGCCCAATAATGAAAAACTGTTTTTT. Translated, it gives CSAKDRGVPNNEKLFF. The rearrangement joins TRBV20-1 to TRBJ1-4; 9 bases map to TRBD1. There are 16 residues in the CDR3. Germline CDR1 and CDR2: DFQATT and SNEGSKA (reference sequence). The V gene end was trimmed by 6 bases and the J gene end by 4 bases; junction bases not matched to a gene: 12.

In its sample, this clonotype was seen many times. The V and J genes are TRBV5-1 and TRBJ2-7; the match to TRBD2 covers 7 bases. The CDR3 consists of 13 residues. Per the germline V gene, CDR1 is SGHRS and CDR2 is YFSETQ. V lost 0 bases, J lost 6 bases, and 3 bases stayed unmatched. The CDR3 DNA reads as TGCGCCAGCAGCTTGGGACTAGCCGTCGAGCAGTACTTC. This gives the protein CASSLGLAVEQYF.

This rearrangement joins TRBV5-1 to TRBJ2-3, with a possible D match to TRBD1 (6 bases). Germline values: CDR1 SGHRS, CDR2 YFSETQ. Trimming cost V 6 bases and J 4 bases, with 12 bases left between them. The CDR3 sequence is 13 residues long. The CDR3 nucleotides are TGCGCCAGCACCGTACAGGGATCAGATACGCAGTATTTT. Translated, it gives CASTVQGSDTQYF.

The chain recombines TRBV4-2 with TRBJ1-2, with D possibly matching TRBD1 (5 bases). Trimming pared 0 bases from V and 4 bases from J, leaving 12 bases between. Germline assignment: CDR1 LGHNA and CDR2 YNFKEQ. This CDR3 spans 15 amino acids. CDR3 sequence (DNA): TGTGCCAGCAGCCAAGATGGGGGAGACAGCTATGGCTACACCTTC. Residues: CASSQDGGDSYGYTF.

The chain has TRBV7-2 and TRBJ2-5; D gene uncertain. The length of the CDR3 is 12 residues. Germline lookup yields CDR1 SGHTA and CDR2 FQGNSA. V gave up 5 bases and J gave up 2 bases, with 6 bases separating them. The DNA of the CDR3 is TGTGCCAGCAGCGTGTCTCAAGAGACCCAGTACTTC. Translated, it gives CASSVSQETQYF.

CDR3 sequence reads: CSASDDPSTDTQYF. The CDR3 region has the DNA TGCAGTGCTAGCGACGATCCTAGCACAGATACGCAGTATTTT. The chain employs TRBV20-1 and TRBJ2-3; D is ambiguous. Trimming cost V 3 bases and J 0 bases, with 10 bases left between them. Germline V gene lookup returns CDR1 DFQATT and CDR2 SNEGSKA (reference sequence). This CDR3 comprises 14 residues.

The CDR3 loop reads CASSPFLDRANYGYTF. DNA for the CDR3: TGTGCCAGCAGCCCATTTCTGGACAGGGCTAACTATGGCTACACCTTC. This chain connects TRBV11-2 to TRBJ1-2; the match to TRBD1 covers 8 bases. Looked up from germline, CDR1 is SGHAT and CDR2 is FQNNGV. CDR3 length: 16 amino acids. V lost 5 bases to trimming and J lost 0 bases; unmatched junction nucleotides: 8.

The DNA for the CDR3 is TGCAGTGCTGCGGACGCTAACTATGGCTACACCTTC. Amino acid sequence: CSAADANYGYTF. The chain couples TRBV20-1 to TRBJ1-2, with D hard to call. This CDR3 region has 12 residues. CDR1 and CDR2 (germline): DFQATT, SNEGSKA (reference sequence). Trimming cost V 5 bases and J 0 bases, with 7 bases left between them.

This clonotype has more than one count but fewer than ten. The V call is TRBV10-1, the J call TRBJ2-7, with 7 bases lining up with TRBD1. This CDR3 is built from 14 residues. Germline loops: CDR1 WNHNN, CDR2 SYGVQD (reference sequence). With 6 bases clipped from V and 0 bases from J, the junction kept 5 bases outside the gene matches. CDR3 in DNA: TGCGCCAGCAGCCGGACAGGACTCTCCTACGAGCAGTACTTC. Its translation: CASSRTGLSYEQYF.

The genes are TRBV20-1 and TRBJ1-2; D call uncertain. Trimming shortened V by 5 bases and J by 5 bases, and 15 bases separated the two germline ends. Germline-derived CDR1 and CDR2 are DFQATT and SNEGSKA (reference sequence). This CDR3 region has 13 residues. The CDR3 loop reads CSAPGPGGYGYTF. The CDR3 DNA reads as TGCAGTGCTCCAGGACCGGGAGGGTATGGCTACACCTTC.

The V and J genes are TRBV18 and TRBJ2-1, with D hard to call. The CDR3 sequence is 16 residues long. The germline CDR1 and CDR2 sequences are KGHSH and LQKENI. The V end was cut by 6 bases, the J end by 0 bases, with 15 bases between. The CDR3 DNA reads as TGTGCCAGCTCGAGACGAGACGGTAGCTCCTACAATGAGCAGTTCTTC. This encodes CASSRRDGSSYNEQFF.

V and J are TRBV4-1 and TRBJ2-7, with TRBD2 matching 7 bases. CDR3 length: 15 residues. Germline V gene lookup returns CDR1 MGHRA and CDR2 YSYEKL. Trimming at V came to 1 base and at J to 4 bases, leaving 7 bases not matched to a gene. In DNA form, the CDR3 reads TGCGCCAGCAGCCAAGCGGCTTTAGCGGGTTACGAGCAGTACGTC. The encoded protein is CASSQAALAGYEQYV.

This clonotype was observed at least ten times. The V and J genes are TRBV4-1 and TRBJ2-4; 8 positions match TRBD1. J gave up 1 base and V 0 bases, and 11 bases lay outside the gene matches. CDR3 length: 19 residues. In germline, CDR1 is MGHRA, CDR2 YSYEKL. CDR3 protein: CASSQEQGAGVGAKNIQYF. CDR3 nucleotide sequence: TGCGCCAGCAGCCAAGAGCAGGGGGCTGGGGTAGGGGCCAAAAACATTCAGTACTTC.